The rows below give T cell receptor beta chains drawn from one sample of a study of T cells in Graves' hyperthyroidism and ophthalmopathy. TCRdb reprocessed the multiplex PCR reads with MiXCR, giving one entry per CDR3 protein. This table holds about 600,000 distinct CDR3 sequences, around 16% found once. The sequencing sample was made of blood. These receptors all come from a woman aged 40 to 49 with Graves' ophthalmopathy. CDR3s leave out the opening cysteine and the closing phenylalanine or tryptophan.

V: TRBV11-2
length: 12
CDR3: ASSLGRLSNEQF

V: TRBV28
length: 13
CDR3: ASSLESAFGVEQF

V: TRBV7-9
length: 15
CDR3: ASSLGTSGRSTDTQY

V: TRBV7-2
length: 13
CDR3: ASRPTGYQVDTQY

V: TRBV7-3
length: 12
CDR3: ASSHLVLTGELF

V: TRBV19
length: 11
CDR3: ASSIQRRGEAF

V: TRBV11-2
length: 13
CDR3: ASSPRTTGANVLT

V: TRBV4-1
length: 14
CDR3: ASSQYLDRGADTQY

V: TRBV6-2/TRBV6-3
length: 12
CDR3: ASSYQGRETEAF

V: TRBV7-9
length: 12
CDR3: ASSPVGLGETQY

V: TRBV20-1
length: 13
CDR3: SARDSGSYSYEQY

V: TRBV18
length: 14
CDR3: ASSPFRGPGDNEQF

V: TRBV2
length: 10
CDR3: ASRTGHYGYT

V: TRBV7-3
length: 16
CDR3: ASSLLAGGSGGLNEQF

V: TRBV2
length: 14
CDR3: ASSPHGTGARNGYT

V: TRBV29-1
length: 11
CDR3: SVEVGRTGELF

V: TRBV5-1
length: 11
CDR3: ASSLQGSGTQY

V: TRBV7-8
length: 11
CDR3: ASSSGTYNEQF

V: TRBV28
length: 12
CDR3: ASSLIRGRETQY

V: TRBV30
length: 11
CDR3: AWSQGSNTEAF

V: TRBV7-2
length: 15
CDR3: ASSLVSGQGNTGELF

V: TRBV7-2
length: 14
CDR3: ANSLGLATNTGELF

V: TRBV5-1
length: 13
CDR3: ASSVGQGGWNEQF

V: TRBV27
length: 13
CDR3: ASSPRTGGTQPQH

V: TRBV20-1
length: 11
CDR3: SARQDNGNTIY

V: TRBV7-9
length: 13
CDR3: ASSETGVAGNTIY

V: TRBV6-1
length: 13
CDR3: ASSTPDRPARGYT

V: TRBV24-1
length: 11
CDR3: ATQQGGGGEAF

V: TRBV11-2
length: 10
CDR3: ASSMSYQPQH

V: TRBV16
length: 12
CDR3: ASSQTLWGSEAF

V: TRBV5-1
length: 13
CDR3: ASSYTGSGTDTQY

V: TRBV6-1
length: 14
CDR3: ASSPSPGQGAHEQY

V: TRBV7-3
length: 14
CDR3: ASSFRGDLSTDTQY

V: TRBV6-1
length: 13
CDR3: ASSRDWDQGTEAF

V: TRBV29-1
length: 10
CDR3: SVYRVRDEQF

V: TRBV3-1
length: 12
CDR3: ASSQDRWGYEQY

V: TRBV3-1
length: 14
CDR3: ASSPLGRGQGSGYT

V: TRBV5-1
length: 11
CDR3: ASSPGTSDEQF

V: TRBV6-1
length: 13
CDR3: ASRIYGTGTGELF

V: TRBV5-5
length: 13
CDR3: ASSDRLEYQETQY

V: TRBV5-1
length: 13
CDR3: ASSPGGGPNEKLF

V: TRBV28
length: 13
CDR3: ASSLGDAANYGYT

V: TRBV6-5
length: 13
CDR3: ASSYSWGRNYGYT

V: TRBV6-1
length: 17
CDR3: ASPLGGASVPSGANVLT